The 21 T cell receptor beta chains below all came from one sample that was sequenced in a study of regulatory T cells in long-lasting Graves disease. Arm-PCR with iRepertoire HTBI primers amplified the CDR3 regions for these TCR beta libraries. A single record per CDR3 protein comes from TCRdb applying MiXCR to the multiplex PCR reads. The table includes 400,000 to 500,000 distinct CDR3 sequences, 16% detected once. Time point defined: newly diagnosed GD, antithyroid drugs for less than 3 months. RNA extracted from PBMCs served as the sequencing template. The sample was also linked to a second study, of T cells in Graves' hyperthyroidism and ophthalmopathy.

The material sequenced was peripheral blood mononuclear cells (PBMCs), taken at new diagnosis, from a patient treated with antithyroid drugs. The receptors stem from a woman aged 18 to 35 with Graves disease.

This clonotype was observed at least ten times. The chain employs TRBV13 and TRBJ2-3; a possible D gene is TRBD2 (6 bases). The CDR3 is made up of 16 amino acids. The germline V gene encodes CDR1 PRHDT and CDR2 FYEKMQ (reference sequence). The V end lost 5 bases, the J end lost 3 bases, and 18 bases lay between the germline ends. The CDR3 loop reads CASSHSRSAGTDTQYF. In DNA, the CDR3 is TGTGCCAGCAGCCACTCCCGTTCGGCGGGGACAGATACGCAGTATTTT. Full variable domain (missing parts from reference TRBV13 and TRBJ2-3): AAGVIQSPRHLIKEKRETATLKCYPIPRHDTVYWYQQGPGQDPQFLISFYEKMQSDKGSIPDRFSAQQFSDYHSELNMSSLELGDSALYFCASSHSRSAGTDTQYFGPGTRLTVL.

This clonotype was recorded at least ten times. The CDR3 DNA reads as TGTGCCAGCAGCCACGAGGGACTAGCGGGAGGGCCCTCCCAAGAGACCCAGTACTTC. Translation gives CASSHEGLAGGPSQETQYF. The rearrangement joins TRBV3-1 to TRBJ2-5; 16 bases line up with TRBD2. The CDR3 covers 19 residues. Germline V CDR1 and CDR2: LGHDT, YNNKEL (reference sequence). V shed 3 bases and J 1 base; nucleotides not matched to a gene: 8.

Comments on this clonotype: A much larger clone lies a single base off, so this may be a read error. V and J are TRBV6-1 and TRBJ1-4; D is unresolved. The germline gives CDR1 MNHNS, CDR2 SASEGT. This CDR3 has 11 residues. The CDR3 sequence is CASSEYEKLLF. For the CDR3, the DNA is TGTGCCAGCAGTGAATATGAAAAACTGCTTTTT.

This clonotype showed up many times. DNA of the CDR3: TGTGCCAGCGGGTTAGCGGGAGACTACGAGCAGTACTTC. Amino acids: CASGLAGDYEQYF. The chain links TRBV28 to TRBJ2-7; 9 nucleotides agree with TRBD2. This CDR3 has 13 amino acids. CDR1 MDHEN and CDR2 SYDVKM come from the germline V gene. The V segment lost 8 bases and the J segment 3 bases; nucleotides outside the gene matches: 5.

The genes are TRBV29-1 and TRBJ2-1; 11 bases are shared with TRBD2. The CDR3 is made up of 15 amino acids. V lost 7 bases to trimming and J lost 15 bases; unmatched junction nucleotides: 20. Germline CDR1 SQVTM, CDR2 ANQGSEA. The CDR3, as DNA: TGCAGCGCTGTTAGAGCGGGACTAGCGGTGGGAGAGGGGTTCTTC. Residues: CSAVRAGLAVGEGFF.

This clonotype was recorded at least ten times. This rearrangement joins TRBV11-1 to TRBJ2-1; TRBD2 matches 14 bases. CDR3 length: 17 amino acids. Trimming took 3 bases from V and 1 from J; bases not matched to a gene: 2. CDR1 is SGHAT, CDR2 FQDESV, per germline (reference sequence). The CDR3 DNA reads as TGTGCCAGCAGCTTGACTAGCGGGAGGGTTTCCTACAATGAGCAGTTCTTC. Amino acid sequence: CASSLTSGRVSYNEQFF.

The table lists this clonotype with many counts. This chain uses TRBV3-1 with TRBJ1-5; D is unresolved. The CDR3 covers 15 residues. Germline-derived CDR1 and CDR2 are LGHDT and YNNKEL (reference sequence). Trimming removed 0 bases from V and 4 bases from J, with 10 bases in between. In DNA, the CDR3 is TGTGCCAGCAGCCAAGATTTGAGTGAGAATCAGCCCCAGCATTTT. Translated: CASSQDLSENQPQHF.

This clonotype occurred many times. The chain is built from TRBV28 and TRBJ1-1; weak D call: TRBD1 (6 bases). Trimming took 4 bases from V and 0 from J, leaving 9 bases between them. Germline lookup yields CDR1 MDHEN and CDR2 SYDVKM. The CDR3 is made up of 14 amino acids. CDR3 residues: CASSSQGLNTEAFF. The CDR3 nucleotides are TGTGCCAGCAGTTCTCAGGGGTTGAACACTGAAGCTTTCTTT.

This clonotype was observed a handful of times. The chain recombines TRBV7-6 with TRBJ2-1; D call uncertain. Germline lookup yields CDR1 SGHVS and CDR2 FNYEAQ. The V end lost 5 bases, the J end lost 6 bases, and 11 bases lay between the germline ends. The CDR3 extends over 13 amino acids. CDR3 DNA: TGTGCCAGCAGCCATAGCTTACGCAATGAGCAGTTCTTC. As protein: CASSHSLRNEQFF.

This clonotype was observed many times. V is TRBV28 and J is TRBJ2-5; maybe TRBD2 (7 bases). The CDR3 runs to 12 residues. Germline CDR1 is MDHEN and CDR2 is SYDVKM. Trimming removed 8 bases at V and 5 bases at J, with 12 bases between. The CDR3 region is CASAQGGETQYF. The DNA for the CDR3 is TGTGCCAGCGCACAGGGAGGGGAGACCCAGTACTTC. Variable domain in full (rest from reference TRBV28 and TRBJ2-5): DVKVTQSSRYLVKRTGEKVFLECVQDMDHENMFWYRQDPGLGLRLIYFSYDVKMKEKGDIPEGYSVSREKKERFSLILESASTNQTSMYLCASAQGGETQYFGPGTRLLVL.

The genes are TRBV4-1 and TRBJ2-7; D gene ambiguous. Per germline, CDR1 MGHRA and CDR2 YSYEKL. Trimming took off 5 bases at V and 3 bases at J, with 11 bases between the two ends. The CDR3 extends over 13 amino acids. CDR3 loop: CASSTFLLYEQYF. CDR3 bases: TGCGCCAGCAGCACCTTTCTTCTCTACGAGCAGTACTTC.

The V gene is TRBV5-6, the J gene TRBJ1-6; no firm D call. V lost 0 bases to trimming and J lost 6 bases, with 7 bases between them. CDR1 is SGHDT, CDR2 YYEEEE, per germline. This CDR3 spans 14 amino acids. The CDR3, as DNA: TGTGCCAGCAGCTTGGGCAGACTTAATTCACCCCTCCACTTT. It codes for CASSLGRLNSPLHF.

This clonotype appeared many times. CDR3 sequence: CASRRASGMNEQYF. In DNA, the CDR3 is TGTGCCAGCAGAAGGGCTAGCGGGATGAACGAGCAGTACTTC. The chain employs TRBV6-1 and TRBJ2-7, with 9 bases that match TRBD2. V trimming: 6 bases; J trimming: 5 bases; junction bases outside the gene matches: 8. The CDR3 sequence is 14 residues long. The germline V gene encodes CDR1 MNHNS and CDR2 SASEGT.

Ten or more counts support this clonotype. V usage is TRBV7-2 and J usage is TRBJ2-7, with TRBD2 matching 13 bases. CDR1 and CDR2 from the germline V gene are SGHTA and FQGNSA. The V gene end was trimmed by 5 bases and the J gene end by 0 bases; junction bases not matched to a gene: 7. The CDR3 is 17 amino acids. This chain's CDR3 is CASSQRGLAGDSYEQYF. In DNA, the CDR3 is TGTGCCAGCAGCCAGCGCGGACTAGCGGGGGACTCCTACGAGCAGTACTTC.

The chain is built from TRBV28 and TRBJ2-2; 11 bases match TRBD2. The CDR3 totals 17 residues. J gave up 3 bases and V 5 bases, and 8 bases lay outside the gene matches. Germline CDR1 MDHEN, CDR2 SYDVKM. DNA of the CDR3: TGTGCCAGCAGTCCATTTCCTAGCGGGAGGTACACCGGGGAGCTGTTTTTT. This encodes CASSPFPSGRYTGELFF.

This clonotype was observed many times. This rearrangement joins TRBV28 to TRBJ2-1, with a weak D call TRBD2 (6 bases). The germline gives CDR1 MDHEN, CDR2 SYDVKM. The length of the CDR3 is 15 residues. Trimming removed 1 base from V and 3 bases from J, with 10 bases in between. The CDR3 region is CASSLSGGNYNEQFF. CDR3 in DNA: TGTGCCAGCAGTTTATCCGGAGGGAACTACAATGAGCAGTTCTTC.

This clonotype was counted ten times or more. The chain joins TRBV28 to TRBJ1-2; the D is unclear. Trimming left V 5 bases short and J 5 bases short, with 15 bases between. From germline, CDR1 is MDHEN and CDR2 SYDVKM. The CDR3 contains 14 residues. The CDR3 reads CASSQLAKYYGYTF. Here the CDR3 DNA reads TGTGCCAGCAGTCAACTGGCAAAGTATTATGGCTACACCTTC.

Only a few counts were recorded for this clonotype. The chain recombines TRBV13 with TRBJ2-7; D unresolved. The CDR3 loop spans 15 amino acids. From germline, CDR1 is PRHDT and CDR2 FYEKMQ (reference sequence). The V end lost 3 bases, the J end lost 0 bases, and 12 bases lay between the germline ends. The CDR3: CASSFGGGDSYEQYF. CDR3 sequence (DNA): TGTGCCAGCAGCTTCGGTGGCGGTGACTCCTACGAGCAGTACTTC.

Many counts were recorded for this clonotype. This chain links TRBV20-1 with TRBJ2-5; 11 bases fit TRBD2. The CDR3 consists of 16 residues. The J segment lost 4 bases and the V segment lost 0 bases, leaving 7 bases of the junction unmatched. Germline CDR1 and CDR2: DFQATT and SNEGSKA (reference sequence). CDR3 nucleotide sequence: TGCAGTGCTAGAGAGGGTAGCGGGAGGGCCGTAGAGACCCAGTACTTC. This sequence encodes CSAREGSGRAVETQYF.

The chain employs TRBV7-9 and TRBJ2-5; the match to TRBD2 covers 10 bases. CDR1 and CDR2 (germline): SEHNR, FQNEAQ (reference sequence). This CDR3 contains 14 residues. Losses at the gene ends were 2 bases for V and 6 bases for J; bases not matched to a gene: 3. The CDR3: CASSLLAGDKTQYF. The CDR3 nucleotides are TGTGCCAGCAGCTTACTAGCGGGAGACAAGACCCAGTACTTC.

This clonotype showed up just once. CDR3 amino acids: CASNLKGGGETQYF. The CDR3 coding sequence is TGTGCCAGCAACTTGAAAGGGGGCGGAGAGACCCAGTACTTC. The chain has TRBV7-9 and TRBJ2-5, with TRBD1 identical over 7 bases. The germline CDR1 and CDR2 sequences are SEHNR and FQNEAQ (reference sequence). V lost 7 bases, J lost 4 bases, and 9 bases stayed unmatched. This CDR3 spans 14 amino acids.